These 4 T cell receptor beta chains were all obtained from the same sample, sequenced in a study of early T cells in non-severe SARS-CoV-2 infection. TCRdb reprocessed the 5' RACE reads with MiXCR, giving one entry per CDR3 protein. The repertoire has 80,000 to 100,000 distinct CDR3 sequences, about 12% of them found once; the top ten carry approximately 7%. The sequencing sample was made of whole blood. These receptors came from an adult who was a healthcare worker with PCR-confirmed SARS-CoV-2 infection or an uninfected control (not recorded which).

This clonotype was seen only a few times. The chain couples TRBV12-3 or TRBV12-4 to TRBJ2-2; maybe TRBD2 (7 bases). This CDR3 region has 15 residues. V lost 8 bases and J 6 bases, leaving 19 bases between the germline ends. Here the CDR3 DNA reads TGTGCCAGCCTCTCGGGGGCGGGAGTGTCCGGGGAGCTGTTTTTT. It specifies CASLSGAGVSGELFF.

V is TRBV2 and J is TRBJ2-7; 12 nucleotides line up with TRBD2. Trimming at V came to 9 bases and at J to 3 bases, leaving 3 bases not matched to a gene. Germline V lookup: CDR1 SNHLY, CDR2 FYNNEI. The CDR3 runs 13 residues. The CDR3 loop reads CASLAGGLYEQYF. Written as DNA, the CDR3 is TGTGCCAGTCTAGCGGGAGGGCTCTACGAGCAGTACTTC.

This clonotype turned up a few times. The chain combines TRBV12-5 with TRBJ2-5; no firm D call. CDR1 is LGHNT, CDR2 FRNRAP, per germline. With 2 bases removed from V and 5 bases from J, the gap between germline ends came to 12 bases. This CDR3 region has 14 residues. CDR3 DNA: TGTGCTAGTGGTTTGTGGTCTCTCAGGGAGACCCAGTACTTC. This sequence encodes CASGLWSLRETQYF.

A few counts support this clonotype. V and J are TRBV7-2 and TRBJ2-5; no reliable D call. CDR3 length: 13 residues. The V gene's germline CDR1 is SGHTA and CDR2 FQGNSA. Trimming cost V 2 bases and J 0 bases, with 4 bases left between them. Here the CDR3 DNA reads TGTGCCAGCAGCTTAAGACACCAAGAGACCCAGTACTTC. This encodes CASSLRHQETQYF.